This T cell receptor beta chain is from a study of T cell responses to AZD1222 COVID-19 vaccine. Study-wide points: The donors showed a predominance of white British ancestry and of females, with possible underestimation of clonal diversity. Within unmutated variant regions lay the reported targets of nearly half of spike-specific TCRs.

There are 13 residues in the CDR3. The germline gives CDR1 SGHTA, CDR2 FQGTGA. V gave up 0 bases and J gave up 14 bases, with 11 bases separating them. A note on this clone: Its antigen remains unknown.

Profiled with immunoSEQ multiplex PCR; TCRdb holds only in-frame clones, not every one. The sample has roughly 100,000 clones; roughly 87% are singletons. The chain carries TRBV7-3 and TRBJ1-6; D gene ambiguous. This TCR was sampled from an adult who received the AZD1222 COVID-19 vaccine. The specimen was peripheral blood, collected 28 days after the second AZD1222 dose. CDR3 sequence reads: CASSLTVLGTLHF. The CDR3 DNA follows: TGTGCCAGCAGCTTAACGGTCTTGGGGACCCTCCACTTT.